The T cell receptor beta chain under discussion was sequenced for a study of blood T cell repertoires in COVID-19. CDR1 is MGHDK, CDR2 SYGVNS, per germline. Trimming at V came to 2 bases and at J to 11 bases, leaving 7 bases not matched to a gene. There are 13 residues in the CDR3. Some clones are missing from TCRdb's copy, which holds only in-frame ones; the method was immunoSEQ multiplex PCR. The data contain around 300,000 clones, almost 90% of them singletons. The chain combines TRBV25-1 with TRBJ1-1, with 8 bases lining up with TRBD1. The clonotype comes from a woman aged 18-30 years with acute COVID-19. The specimen sequenced was PBMCs or T cells enriched from blood (not recorded which). The CDR3 sequence: CASSEPGGGDAFF. The CDR3 DNA is TGTGCCAGCAGTGAACCAGGGGGCGGGGATGCTTTCTTT.